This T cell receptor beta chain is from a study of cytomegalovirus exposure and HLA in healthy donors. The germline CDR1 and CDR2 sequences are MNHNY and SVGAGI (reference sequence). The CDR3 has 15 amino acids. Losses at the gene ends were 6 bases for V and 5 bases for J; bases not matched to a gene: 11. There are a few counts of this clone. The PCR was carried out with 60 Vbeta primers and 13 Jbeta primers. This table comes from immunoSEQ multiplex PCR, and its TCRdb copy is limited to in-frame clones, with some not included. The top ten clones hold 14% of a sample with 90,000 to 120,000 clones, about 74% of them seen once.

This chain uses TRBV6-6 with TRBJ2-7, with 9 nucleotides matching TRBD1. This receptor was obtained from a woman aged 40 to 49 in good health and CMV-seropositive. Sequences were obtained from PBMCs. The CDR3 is CASSPLGTGTDEQYF. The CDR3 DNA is TGTGCCAGCAGCCCTCTCGGGACAGGGACGGACGAGCAGTACTTC.